The source of this T cell receptor (beta chain) is a study of T cell repertoires in cytomegalovirus infection. Study-wide background: An indication of both CMV infection and matching HLA type came from public TCR beta signatures. General observations from the study: Clonotypes of TCR beta that were HLA-C-restricted and CMV-specific dominated the ex vivo response. Cumulative frequency (of public TCR beta family members) identified carriers of CMV plus the relevant HLA.

This CDR3 region has 15 residues. V lost 3 bases, J lost 0 bases, and 11 bases lay in between. The germline CDR1 and CDR2 sequences are SGHTA and FQGNSA. From the reads, TCRdb called clonotypes with MiXCR, one entry per CDR3 protein. The data contain about 310,000 distinct CDR3 sequences, 15% to 20% of them singletons. The sample holds many counts of this clonotype. Its antigen is not identified. V is TRBV7-2 and J is TRBJ1-1; D perhaps matches TRBD1 (6 bases). The sample was PBMCs. The receptor was derived from a human donor in good health (CMV status not recorded). Some clones in this sample may be carry-over from other donors' samples. The CDR3 DNA is TGTGCCAGCAGCTTCACAGGGTACGTGAACACTGAAGCTTTCTTT. As protein: CASSFTGYVNTEAFF.